The 27 T cell receptor beta chains below come from one sample, sequenced in a study of OX40 agonist ivuxolimab in advanced cancers. The data were produced by immunoSEQ multiplex PCR, yet TCRdb's version contains in-frame clones alone and is incomplete. The data contain 90,000 to 100,000 clones, nearly 90% of them singletons. Sequenced here: CD4+ or CD8+ T cells sorted from blood, sampled in a trial of the OX40 agonist ivuxolimab. The source of these receptors is an adult with an advanced solid tumor such as melanoma, head and neck, liver or kidney cancer.

V and J are TRBV29-1 and TRBJ1-5; no firm D call. The V end lost 4 bases, the J end lost 5 bases, and 12 bases lay between the germline ends. CDR3 length: 13 residues. The germline V gene has CDR1 SQVTM and CDR2 ANQGSEA. Here the CDR3 reads CSVVSGPDQPQHF. CDR3 coding DNA: TGCAGCGTTGTATCCGGGCCCGATCAGCCCCAGCATTTT.

The chain joins TRBV11-2 to TRBJ2-3; D is unclear. V lost 5 bases to trimming and J lost 0 bases, with 3 bases between them. The germline V gene encodes CDR1 SGHAT and CDR2 FQNNGV. The CDR3 consists of 12 residues. DNA of the CDR3: TGTGCCAGCAGCCCTAGCACAGATACGCAGTATTTT. It translates to CASSPSTDTQYF.

The chain joins TRBV7-3 to TRBJ2-1; the D call may be TRBD1 or TRBD2 (5 bases each). There are 14 residues in the CDR3. The germline CDR1 and CDR2 sequences are SGHTA and FQGTGA. Trimming cost V 6 bases and J 8 bases, with 17 bases left between them. Here the CDR3 DNA reads TGTGCCAGCAGTCCTCTGGGGGATAGGGATGAGCAGTTCTTC. It is translated as CASSPLGDRDEQFF.

The genes are TRBV19 and TRBJ1-3; weak D call: TRBD1 (5 bases). Germline V gene lookup returns CDR1 LNHDA and CDR2 SQIVND (reference sequence). Trimming shortened V by 9 bases and J by 2 bases, and 17 bases separated the two germline ends. CDR3 size: 15 residues. Here the CDR3 reads CASRYTGLAGNTIYF. The CDR3 DNA reads as TGTGCCAGCCGTTATACGGGGCTGGCTGGAAACACCATATATTTT.

The chain has TRBV4-2 and TRBJ1-1; 8 bases map to TRBD1. This CDR3 comprises 17 residues. CDR1 is LGHNA and CDR2 is YNFKEQ in the germline V gene. Unmatched junction bases numbered 10, after V lost 0 bases and J lost 4 bases. The DNA for the CDR3 is TGTGCCAGCAGCCAAGATCGAAACAGGGGGGATGGCACTGAAGCTTTCTTT. This encodes CASSQDRNRGDGTEAFF.

V gene TRBV19 combines with J gene TRBJ1-5; TRBD1 aligns across 9 bases. This CDR3 spans 17 amino acids. Germline V gives CDR1 LNHDA, CDR2 SQIVND (reference sequence). The J segment lost 0 bases and the V segment lost 4 bases, leaving 7 bases of the junction unmatched. The chain's CDR3 is CASSTGQGLYSNQPQHF. CDR3 DNA sequence: TGTGCCAGTAGTACCGGACAGGGGCTTTATAGCAATCAGCCCCAGCATTTT.

This chain connects TRBV4-2 to TRBJ1-6; unclear D gene. CDR3 length: 14 amino acids. With 1 base removed from V and 5 bases from J, the gap between germline ends came to 6 bases. Germline assignment: CDR1 LGHNA and CDR2 YNFKEQ. CDR3 coding DNA: TGTGCCAGCAGCCAAGTGGTGGATAATTCACCCCTCCACTTT. Amino acids: CASSQVVDNSPLHF.

The rearrangement uses TRBV9 and TRBJ2-1, with 13 nucleotides matching TRBD2. The CDR3 has 16 amino acids. Germline values: CDR1 SGDLS, CDR2 YYNGEE. With 0 bases clipped from V and 5 bases from J, the junction kept 2 bases outside the gene matches. Here the CDR3 DNA reads TGTGCCAGCAGCGTAGGAGGGACTAGCGGGAACAATGAGCAGTTCTTC. Protein sequence: CASSVGGTSGNNEQFF.

This rearrangement joins TRBV5-8 to TRBJ1-2; 8 bases fit TRBD1. The V gene end was trimmed by 4 bases and the J gene end by 5 bases; junction bases not matched to a gene: 1. The germline CDR1 and CDR2 sequences are SGHTS and YDEGEE. The CDR3 runs to 12 residues. The CDR3 sequence is CASSRQGYGYTF. CDR3 DNA sequence: TGTGCCAGCAGCAGACAGGGGTATGGCTACACCTTC.

V is TRBV30 and J is TRBJ1-2, with a weak D call TRBD1 (5 bases). This CDR3 has 13 residues. Germline assignment: CDR1 GTSNPN and CDR2 SVGIG (reference sequence). V gave up 1 base and J gave up 0 bases, with 6 bases separating them. The CDR3 region is CAWSGQSNYGYTF. The CDR3, as DNA: TGTGCCTGGAGTGGACAGTCTAACTATGGCTACACCTTC.

This clone has only a few counts. The chain employs TRBV27 and TRBJ1-2; D not resolved. Trimming took off 5 bases at V and 9 bases at J, with 22 bases between the two ends. The CDR3 has 15 residues. Germline V CDR1 and CDR2: MNHEY, SMNVEV (reference sequence). The CDR3 coding sequence is TGTGCCAGCAGTACTTCTTCGACCCCGGTCTTTAGCTACACCTTC. Translation: CASSTSSTPVFSYTF.

CDR3 protein: CASSLGAQGVAGYNEQFF. CDR3 coding DNA: TGTGCCAGCAGCTTGGGGGCCCAGGGAGTAGCTGGATACAATGAGCAGTTCTTC. The V and J genes are TRBV5-4 and TRBJ2-1; perhaps D is TRBD1 or TRBD2 (5 bases each). Germline values: CDR1 SGHNT, CDR2 YYREEE (reference sequence). Between the trimmed V and J ends, which lost 0 bases and 4 bases, there was a span of 20 bases. The CDR3 totals 18 residues.

This chain joins TRBV18 and TRBJ2-5; D is possibly TRBD1 (6 bases). V was trimmed by 2 bases and J by 4 bases, leaving 8 bases between them. Germline V gene data show CDR1 as KGHSH and CDR2 as LQKENI. The CDR3 consists of 13 residues. In DNA, the CDR3 is TGTGCCAGCTCACCAGAAGGGGGAGAGACCCAGTACTTC. Encoded protein: CASSPEGGETQYF.

The chain combines TRBV7-2 with TRBJ2-7, with TRBD2 matching 9 bases. After removal of 2 bases from V and 2 bases from J, the junction contained 10 bases not matched to a gene. From germline, CDR1 is SGHTA and CDR2 FQGNSA. The CDR3 loop spans 17 amino acids. This chain's CDR3 is CASSLKASGTETYEQYF. The CDR3 DNA follows: TGTGCCAGCAGCTTAAAGGCTAGCGGGACTGAAACCTACGAGCAGTACTTC.

With regard to this clone: The identical CDR3 is also encoded by other nucleotide sequences in the sample. The rearrangement joins TRBV7-3 to TRBJ1-1, with D unclear. Germline CDR1 reads SGHTA; CDR2 reads FQGTGA. The CDR3 has 13 residues. V was cut by 2 bases and J by 1 base, with 5 bases left in between. CDR3 nucleotides: TGTGCCAGCAGCTTAGGAAGGAACACTGAAGCTTTCTTT. This codes for CASSLGRNTEAFF.

This clone was seen more than once but under ten times. The CDR3 sequence: CASSLALANTDTQYF. The DNA of the CDR3 is TGTGCCAGCAGCTTAGCGCTGGCTAACACAGATACGCAGTATTTT. The chain joins TRBV7-9 to TRBJ2-3; D is undetermined. V was trimmed by 0 bases and J by 2 bases, leaving 9 bases between them. The length of the CDR3 is 15 residues. CDR1 SEHNR and CDR2 FQNEAQ come from the germline V gene (reference sequence).

The rearrangement joins TRBV7-8 to TRBJ1-2; D uncertain. The germline V and J ends were trimmed by 0 bases and 0 bases, with 8 bases remaining between them. The germline V gene encodes CDR1 SGHVS and CDR2 FQNEAQ. CDR3 length: 15 amino acids. CDR3 in DNA: TGTGCCAGCAGCTTAGCGAAGAGCCCTAACTATGGCTACACCTTC. Translated: CASSLAKSPNYGYTF.

In this sample, this clone turned up once. The chain has TRBV6-5 and TRBJ2-3; maybe TRBD1 (5 bases). Trimming shortened V by 4 bases and J by 5 bases, and 10 bases separated the two germline ends. Germline-derived CDR1 and CDR2 are MNHEY and SVGAGI. The CDR3 totals 13 residues. In DNA, the CDR3 is TGTGCCAGCAGTTCCCAGGGCGTAGATACGCAGTATTTT. It codes for CASSSQGVDTQYF.

This chain connects TRBV30 to TRBJ1-4; 10 bases line up with TRBD1. The length of the CDR3 is 14 residues. V lost 5 bases, J lost 4 bases, and 4 bases stayed unmatched. CDR1 is GTSNPN, CDR2 SVGIG, per germline (reference sequence). The CDR3, as DNA: TGTGCCTGGGCTCGGGACAGGGGTAATGAAAAACTGTTTTTT. It translates to CAWARDRGNEKLFF.

The V gene is TRBV15, the J gene TRBJ1-2; D may be TRBD1 (6 bases). There are 15 residues in the CDR3. Trimming took 1 base from V and 6 from J, leaving 15 bases between them. Germline CDR1 and CDR2: LNHNV and YYDKDF (reference sequence). CDR3 sequence: CATSRVNREKNGYTF. The CDR3 DNA reads TGTGCCACCAGCAGAGTAAACAGGGAGAAGAATGGCTACACCTTC.

The chain employs TRBV5-5 and TRBJ2-7, with 9 bases lining up with TRBD1. Germline lookup yields CDR1 SGHKS and CDR2 YYEKEE (reference sequence). CDR3 length equals 16 residues. J lost 5 bases, V lost 0 bases, and 9 bases had no gene match. The CDR3 loop is CASSLVTTGQGHEQYF. The DNA of the CDR3 is TGTGCCAGCAGCTTGGTAACAACGGGACAGGGACACGAGCAGTACTTC.

A few counts support this clone. This sequence joins TRBV6-1 and TRBJ1-3, with D unclear. CDR3 size: 14 residues. V was pared by 2 bases and J by 3 bases, with 8 bases between. CDR1 is MNHNS and CDR2 is SASEGT in the germline V gene. The CDR3 DNA reads as TGTGCCAGCAGTGAACCCCAAAATGGAAACACCATATATTTT. Translation gives CASSEPQNGNTIYF.

CDR3 amino acids: CASSPWTGRKGYTF. The CDR3 DNA reads TGTGCCAGCAGCCCCTGGACAGGGCGGAAGGGCTACACCTTC. The chain links TRBV9 to TRBJ1-2; 8 positions match TRBD1. V trimming: 4 bases; J trimming: 8 bases; junction bases outside the gene matches: 10. This CDR3 is 14 amino acids long. Germline-derived CDR1 and CDR2 are SGDLS and YYNGEE.

The chain is built from TRBV6-6 and TRBJ1-2; no reliable D call. V shed 4 bases and J shed 4 bases, with 13 bases lying between them. The CDR3 extends over 14 amino acids. Germline CDR1 and CDR2: MNHNY and SVGAGI (reference sequence). CDR3 sequence: CASSSQSFFYGYTF. For the CDR3, the DNA is TGTGCCAGCAGTTCCCAGTCCTTCTTCTATGGCTACACCTTC.

The chain carries TRBV2 and TRBJ2-3; TRBD2 matches at 7 bases. The V gene end was trimmed by 8 bases and the J gene end by 5 bases; junction bases not matched to a gene: 7. Germline V gene data show CDR1 as SNHLY and CDR2 as FYNNEI. The CDR3 sequence is 13 residues long. This CDR3 is CASGGGARDTQYF. The CDR3 DNA reads TGTGCCAGCGGGGGAGGGGCGAGAGATACGCAGTATTTT.

This clone came up once. The chain recombines TRBV18 with TRBJ1-4; 8 bases agree with TRBD1. The CDR3 contains 19 residues. J gave up 5 bases and V 0 bases, and 14 bases lay outside the gene matches. The germline V gene encodes CDR1 KGHSH and CDR2 LQKENI. Written as DNA, the CDR3 is TGTGCCAGCTCACCACCAAATCCTAAGACCCGGGACAGGAATGAAAAACTGTTTTTT. It translates to CASSPPNPKTRDRNEKLFF.

This sequence joins TRBV5-6 and TRBJ2-1; D remains ambiguous. Germline CDR1 is SGHDT and CDR2 is YYEEEE. The CDR3 loop spans 12 amino acids. The V gene lost 7 bases and the J gene lost 4 bases, with 9 bases spanning the gap. The CDR3 sequence: CASSWGYNEQFF. The CDR3 DNA reads TGTGCCAGCTCTTGGGGATACAATGAGCAGTTCTTC.